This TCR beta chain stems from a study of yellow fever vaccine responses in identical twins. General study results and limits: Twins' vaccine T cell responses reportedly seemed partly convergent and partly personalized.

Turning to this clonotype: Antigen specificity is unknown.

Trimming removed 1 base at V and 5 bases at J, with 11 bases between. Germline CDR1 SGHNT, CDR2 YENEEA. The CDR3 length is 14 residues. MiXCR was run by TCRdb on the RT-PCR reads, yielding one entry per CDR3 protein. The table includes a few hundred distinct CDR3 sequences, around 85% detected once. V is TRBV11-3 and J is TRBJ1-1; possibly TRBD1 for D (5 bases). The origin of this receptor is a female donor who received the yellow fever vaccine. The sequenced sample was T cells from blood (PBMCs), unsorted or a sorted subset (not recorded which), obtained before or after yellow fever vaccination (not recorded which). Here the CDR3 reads CASSLGGAGTEAFF. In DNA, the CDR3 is TGTGCCAGCAGCTTAGGAGGGGCGGGGACTGAAGCTTTCTTT.